This T cell receptor beta chain was sequenced in a study of blood T cell repertoires in COVID-19. At the level of the study: The origin of the acute and convalescent COVID-19 samples was the United States, Italy and Spain. T cells, B-cell-depleted T cells, or PBMCs supplied cDNA or gDNA.

Original processing methods: Amplified reference gene primers provided the basis for estimating nucleated cell counts. Here immunoSEQ multiplex PCR was the method, and the copy in TCRdb shows in-frame clones only, minus some. V, J and clone size are taken as reported in that table, and D and trimming were inferred from the DNA itself. In the table there are some 220,000 clones, approximately 83% of which are singletons. The sequenced sample was peripheral blood. This sequence was found in a woman aged 25 to 39 with COVID-19, enrolled during active disease.

CDR3 sequence: CSSGGLNTEAFF. Here the CDR3 DNA reads TGCAGCTCCGGGGGACTGAACACTGAAGCTTTCTTT. The chain links TRBV29-1 to TRBJ1-1; TRBD1 might be the D (5 bases). The CDR3 sequence is 12 residues long. Trimming pared 8 bases from V and 0 bases from J, leaving 10 bases between. Germline CDR1 is SQVTM and CDR2 is ANQGSEA. Full variable domain (outside the CDR3, taken from reference TRBV29-1 and TRBJ1-1): SAVISQKPSRDICQRGTSLTIQCQVDSQVTMMFWYRQQPGQSLTLIATANQGSEATYESGFVIDKFPISRPNLTFSTLTVSNMSPEDSSIYLCSSGGLNTEAFFGQGTRLTVV.